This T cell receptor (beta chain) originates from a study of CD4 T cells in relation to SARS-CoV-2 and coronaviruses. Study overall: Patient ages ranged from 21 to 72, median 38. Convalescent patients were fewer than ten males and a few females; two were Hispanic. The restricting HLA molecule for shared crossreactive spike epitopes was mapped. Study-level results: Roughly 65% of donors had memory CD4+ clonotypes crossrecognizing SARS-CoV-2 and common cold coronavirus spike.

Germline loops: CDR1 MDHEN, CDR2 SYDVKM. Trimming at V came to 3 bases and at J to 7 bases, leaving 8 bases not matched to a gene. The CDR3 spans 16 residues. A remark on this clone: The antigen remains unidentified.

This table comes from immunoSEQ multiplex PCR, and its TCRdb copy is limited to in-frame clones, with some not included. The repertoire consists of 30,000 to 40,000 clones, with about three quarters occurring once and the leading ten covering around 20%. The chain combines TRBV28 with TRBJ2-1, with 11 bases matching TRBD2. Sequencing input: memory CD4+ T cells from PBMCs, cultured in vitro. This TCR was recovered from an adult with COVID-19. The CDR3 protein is CASSFLSGRGGNEQFF. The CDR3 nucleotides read TGTGCCAGCAGTTTCCTTAGCGGGAGGGGGGGGAATGAGCAGTTCTTC.